This passage covers 25 T cell receptor beta chains from one sample sequenced in a study of glioma-infiltrating T cells. Using RNA template, CDR3s of TCR alpha and beta were amplified with iRepertoire arm-PCR. In TCRdb, the multiplex PCR reads were re-called with MiXCR into one record per CDR3 protein. The sample consists of about 200,000 distinct CDR3 sequences, approximately 30% of them appearing once. The sequencing input was glioma tissue, nonneoplastic brain tissue, or PBMCs (not recorded which). These receptors were collected from a human donor with low-grade glioma or glioblastoma, undergoing nonglioma brain surgery, or in good health (not recorded which).

In the case of this clonotype: A much larger clone differs from this one at a single base, so this may be a read error. This chain uses TRBV18 with TRBJ1-1; D is possibly TRBD1 (6 bases). Trimming removed 6 bases from V and 5 bases from J, with 16 bases in between. Germline loops: CDR1 KGHSH, CDR2 LQKENI. The length of the CDR3 is 14 residues. In DNA, the CDR3 is TGTGCCAGCTCCCCCGCAGCAGGGGCAACTGAAGCTTTCTTT. As protein: CASSPAAGATEAFF.

This clonotype has a count of ten or more. The rearrangement links TRBV18 to TRBJ1-6; D not certain. The CDR3 sequence is 14 residues long. Germline V gene lookup returns CDR1 KGHSH and CDR2 LQKENI. V was cut by 5 bases and J by 5 bases, with 10 bases left in between. The CDR3 protein is CASSTDGHNSPLHF. DNA for the CDR3: TGTGCCAGCTCAACTGACGGGCATAATTCACCCCTCCACTTT.

This rearrangement joins TRBV27 to TRBJ2-7; 9 bases are a match to TRBD2. This CDR3 contains 15 residues. With 7 bases clipped from V and 1 base from J, the junction kept 8 bases outside the gene matches. Germline loops: CDR1 MNHEY, CDR2 SMNVEV (reference sequence). CDR3 DNA: TGTGCCAGCATTCCCGTACTAGCGGGTTCCTACGAGCAGTACTTC. This encodes CASIPVLAGSYEQYF.

The table lists this clonotype with a few counts. The chain joins TRBV29-1 to TRBJ1-5; the D is unclear. CDR1 SQVTM and CDR2 ANQGSEA come from the germline V gene. The CDR3 runs to 13 residues. V was trimmed by 5 bases and J by 2 bases, leaving 10 bases between them. CDR3 sequence (DNA): TGCAGCGTTTCTCAAGCGGGCAATCAGCCCCAGCATTTT. Translation gives CSVSQAGNQPQHF.

A note on this clonotype: A read error may be the cause here, since a much bigger clone is one base away. The chain combines TRBV4-1 with TRBJ2-7; TRBD1 matches 7 bases. The CDR3 sequence is 15 residues long. Per germline, CDR1 MGHRA and CDR2 YSYEKL. Germline trimming cut 4 bases from V and 1 base from J; bases unmatched to any gene: 7. Here the CDR3 DNA reads TGCGCCAGCAGCCCCGGGACAGCGATGTCCTACGAGCAGTACTTC. This translates into CASSPGTAMSYEQYF.

This clonotype was seen ten or more times. The chain uses TRBV4-1 and TRBJ2-3; D unresolved. Germline V gene lookup returns CDR1 MGHRA and CDR2 YSYEKL. The CDR3 extends over 13 amino acids. The V and J ends lost 4 bases and 6 bases respectively, with 11 bases between them. The CDR3 is CASSRDAADTQYF. The CDR3 DNA reads as TGCGCCAGCAGCCGGGATGCGGCGGATACGCAGTATTTT.

Concerning this clonotype: Its ends do not fully match the called genes, so a read error is possible. CDR3 protein: CAGSEYGNRPQHF. In DNA, the CDR3 is TGTGCCGGCAGTGAATACGGCAATCGGCCCCAGCATTTT. This chain uses TRBV25-1 with TRBJ1-5; no definite D call. CDR1 is MGHDK, CDR2 SYGVNS, per germline. The CDR3 totals 13 residues.

This clonotype was found many times. The V call is TRBV9, the J call TRBJ2-1, with 15 bases that match TRBD2. Germline CDR1 SGDLS, CDR2 YYNGEE. The CDR3 extends over 20 amino acids. Trimming took 3 bases from V and 9 from J; bases not matched to a gene: 19. CDR3 sequence reads: CASSDPRDRGLAGGITEQFF. DNA of the CDR3: TGTGCCAGCAGCGACCCCCGGGACAGGGGACTAGCGGGAGGAATCACTGAGCAGTTCTTC.

The chain employs TRBV7-9 and TRBJ2-5; tentatively, D is TRBD1 (6 bases). Per the germline V gene, CDR1 is SEHNR and CDR2 is FQNEAQ (reference sequence). The CDR3 is 16 amino acids. Trimming left V 4 bases short and J 1 base short, with 16 bases between. CDR3: CASSWAGAGVQETQYF. The CDR3, as DNA: TGTGCCAGCAGCTGGGCCGGGGCAGGGGTCCAAGAGACCCAGTACTTC.

A remark on this clonotype: The DNA is omitted, as the CDR3 cannot be located on it reliably, and the CDR3 follows TCRdb's listing. The chain combines TRBV7-6 with TRBJ2-7; TRBD2 was called by the table and not checked on the DNA. Germline values: CDR1 SGHVS, CDR2 FNYEAQ. The CDR3 contains 16 residues when both ends are counted. Here the CDR3 reads CASSWGSGTTSYEQCF.

In its sample, this clonotype was seen many times. The V and J genes are TRBV4-2 and TRBJ2-3; 12 bases fit TRBD2. Germline V CDR1 and CDR2: LGHNA, YNFKEQ. The V gene end was trimmed by 0 bases and the J gene end by 4 bases; junction bases not matched to a gene: 5. The CDR3 sequence is 17 residues long. The CDR3 here is CASSQEMTSGSPDTQYF. As DNA, the CDR3 is TGTGCCAGCAGCCAAGAGATGACTAGCGGGAGCCCAGATACGCAGTATTTT.

This chain links TRBV20-1 with TRBJ2-7; TRBD1 or TRBD2 may be the D gene (5 bases each). Between the trimmed V and J ends, which lost 5 bases and 7 bases, there was a span of 21 bases. This CDR3 has 14 residues. Germline V gene lookup returns CDR1 DFQATT and CDR2 SNEGSKA (reference sequence). This chain's CDR3 is CSAEGRATGNEQYF. DNA for the CDR3: TGCAGTGCTGAGGGCAGGGCTACGGGGAATGAGCAGTACTTC.

This clonotype was detected many times. The rearrangement links TRBV24-1 to TRBJ2-1, with D unresolved. V was trimmed by 3 bases and J by 0 bases, leaving 11 bases between them. CDR3 length equals 16 residues. Germline V CDR1 and CDR2: KGHDR, SFDVKD. Written as DNA, the CDR3 is TGTGCCACCAGTGATCGGCGCACTACCTCCTACAATGAGCAGTTCTTC. Protein product: CATSDRRTTSYNEQFF.

This clonotype occurred many times. The chain uses TRBV19 and TRBJ1-1; D uncertain. Trimming cost V 7 bases and J 2 bases, with 8 bases left between them. The CDR3 runs 12 residues. Germline-derived CDR1 and CDR2 are LNHDA and SQIVND (reference sequence). The CDR3 loop reads CASKFPNTEAFF. CDR3 DNA: TGTGCCAGTAAATTCCCCAACACTGAAGCTTTCTTT.

In regard to this clonotype: A read error may account for a junction end that differs from germline. The chain combines TRBV12-3 or TRBV12-4 with TRBJ2-3; 14 nucleotides agree with TRBD2. The CDR3 runs to 18 residues. The CDR3 region is CARSFRGGLAGVRDTQYF. The CDR3 region has the DNA TGTGCCAGAAGTTTCCGAGGGGGACTAGCGGGAGTTAGAGATACGCAGTATTTT.

The chain employs TRBV27 and TRBJ2-1, with 8 bases identical to TRBD2. With 5 bases clipped from V and 4 bases from J, the junction kept 7 bases outside the gene matches. CDR3 length: 15 amino acids. CDR1 is MNHEY, CDR2 SMNVEV, per germline (reference sequence). The CDR3 loop reads CASSITGGRYNEQFF. The CDR3, as DNA: TGTGCCAGCAGTATTACGGGAGGGCGATACAATGAGCAGTTCTTC.

The chain joins TRBV4-1 to TRBJ2-1; no firm D call. Germline CDR1 reads MGHRA; CDR2 reads YSYEKL. Trimming cost V 0 bases and J 3 bases, with 18 bases left between them. CDR3 length: 18 residues. CDR3 DNA sequence: TGCGCCAGCAGCCAAGAAGTTTCCCGGTTCGATCGCTACAATGAGCAGTTCTTC. Amino acid sequence: CASSQEVSRFDRYNEQFF.

This chain joins TRBV4-2 and TRBJ2-2; 7 bases align to TRBD2. There are 17 residues in the CDR3. Germline CDR1 and CDR2: LGHNA and YNFKEQ. V shed 0 bases, J shed 1 base, and the junction held 5 bases outside the gene matches. Here the CDR3 reads CASSQDVVAGNTGELFF. DNA for the CDR3: TGTGCCAGCAGCCAAGATGTTGTAGCGGGGAACACCGGGGAGCTGTTTTTT.

The table lists this clonotype with many counts. This chain uses TRBV29-1 with TRBJ1-5; maybe TRBD1 (6 bases). Per germline, CDR1 SQVTM and CDR2 ANQGSEA. The CDR3 totals 11 residues. Trimming left V 7 bases short and J 11 bases short, with 15 bases between. The CDR3 region has the DNA TGCAGCGCAGGTCGTGCAGGGGCCCAGCATTTT. Residues: CSAGRAGAQHF.

This clonotype came up a few times. The V gene is TRBV9, the J gene TRBJ2-1; 11 nucleotides match TRBD2. V was clipped by 0 bases and J by 6 bases; unmatched bases: 5. Germline CDR1 SGDLS, CDR2 YYNGEE. This CDR3 spans 16 amino acids. CDR3 in amino acids: CASSVEPLAGGNEQFF. The DNA for the CDR3 is TGTGCCAGCAGCGTAGAACCGCTAGCGGGAGGCAATGAGCAGTTCTTC.

This clonotype came up many times. The chain recombines TRBV6-2 or TRBV6-3 with TRBJ1-1, with D possibly being TRBD1 (6 bases). Germline loops: CDR1 MNHEY, CDR2 SVGEGT. Between the trimmed V and J ends, which lost 5 bases and 3 bases, there was a span of 13 bases. The CDR3 is 14 residues long. CDR3 in DNA: TGTGCCAGCAGTGCGACAGGCCCCGACACTGAAGCTTTCTTT. The encoded protein is CASSATGPDTEAFF.

This clonotype was picked up many times. The V call is TRBV20-1, the J call TRBJ2-1, with unresolved D. Looked up from germline, CDR1 is DFQATT and CDR2 is SNEGSKA (reference sequence). This CDR3 region has 13 residues. V was pared by 6 bases and J by 5 bases, with 14 bases between. CDR3 amino acids: CSAIRTFNNEQFF. The CDR3 coding sequence is TGCAGTGCGATCCGGACCTTTAACAATGAGCAGTTCTTC.

Points on this clonotype: This sequence may be a read error, since a much larger clone differs from it by one base. The chain employs TRBV7-9 and TRBJ2-1; the D gene could be TRBD1 or TRBD2 (5 bases each). Trimming shortened V by 3 bases and J by 8 bases, and 17 bases separated the two germline ends. CDR1 is SEHNR, CDR2 FQNEAQ, per germline (reference sequence). This CDR3 contains 15 residues. CDR3 sequence (DNA): TGTGCCAGCAGCTTGAGTAGCGTGAGGGGTTATGAGCAGTTCTTC. Its translation: CASSLSSVRGYEQFF.

This clonotype was detected ten times or more. The chain recombines TRBV24-1 with TRBJ2-5; tentatively, D is TRBD1 (6 bases). Germline values: CDR1 KGHDR, CDR2 SFDVKD. V was clipped by 3 bases and J by 2 bases, with 9 bases between them. The CDR3 extends over 14 amino acids. The CDR3 loop reads CATSDRTAQETQYF. The CDR3 DNA reads TGTGCCACCAGTGATCGGACAGCACAAGAGACCCAGTACTTC.

The CDR3 loop reads CASSFPGSPATNEKLFF. CDR3 bases: TGTGCCAGTAGTTTTCCCGGGTCCCCCGCAACTAATGAAAAACTGTTTTTT. V usage is TRBV19 and J usage is TRBJ1-4; D is unclear. CDR3 length: 17 amino acids. Germline assignment: CDR1 LNHDA and CDR2 SQIVND (reference sequence). Trimming cost V 5 bases and J 0 bases, with 16 bases left between them. Looking up the rest from reference TRBV19 and TRBJ1-4 gives the full variable domain: DGGITQSPKYLFRKEGQNVTLSCEQNLNHDAMYWYRQDPGQGLRLIYYSQIVNDFQKGDIAEGYSVSREKKESFPLTVTSAQKNPTAFYLCASSFPGSPATNEKLFFGSGTQLSVL.